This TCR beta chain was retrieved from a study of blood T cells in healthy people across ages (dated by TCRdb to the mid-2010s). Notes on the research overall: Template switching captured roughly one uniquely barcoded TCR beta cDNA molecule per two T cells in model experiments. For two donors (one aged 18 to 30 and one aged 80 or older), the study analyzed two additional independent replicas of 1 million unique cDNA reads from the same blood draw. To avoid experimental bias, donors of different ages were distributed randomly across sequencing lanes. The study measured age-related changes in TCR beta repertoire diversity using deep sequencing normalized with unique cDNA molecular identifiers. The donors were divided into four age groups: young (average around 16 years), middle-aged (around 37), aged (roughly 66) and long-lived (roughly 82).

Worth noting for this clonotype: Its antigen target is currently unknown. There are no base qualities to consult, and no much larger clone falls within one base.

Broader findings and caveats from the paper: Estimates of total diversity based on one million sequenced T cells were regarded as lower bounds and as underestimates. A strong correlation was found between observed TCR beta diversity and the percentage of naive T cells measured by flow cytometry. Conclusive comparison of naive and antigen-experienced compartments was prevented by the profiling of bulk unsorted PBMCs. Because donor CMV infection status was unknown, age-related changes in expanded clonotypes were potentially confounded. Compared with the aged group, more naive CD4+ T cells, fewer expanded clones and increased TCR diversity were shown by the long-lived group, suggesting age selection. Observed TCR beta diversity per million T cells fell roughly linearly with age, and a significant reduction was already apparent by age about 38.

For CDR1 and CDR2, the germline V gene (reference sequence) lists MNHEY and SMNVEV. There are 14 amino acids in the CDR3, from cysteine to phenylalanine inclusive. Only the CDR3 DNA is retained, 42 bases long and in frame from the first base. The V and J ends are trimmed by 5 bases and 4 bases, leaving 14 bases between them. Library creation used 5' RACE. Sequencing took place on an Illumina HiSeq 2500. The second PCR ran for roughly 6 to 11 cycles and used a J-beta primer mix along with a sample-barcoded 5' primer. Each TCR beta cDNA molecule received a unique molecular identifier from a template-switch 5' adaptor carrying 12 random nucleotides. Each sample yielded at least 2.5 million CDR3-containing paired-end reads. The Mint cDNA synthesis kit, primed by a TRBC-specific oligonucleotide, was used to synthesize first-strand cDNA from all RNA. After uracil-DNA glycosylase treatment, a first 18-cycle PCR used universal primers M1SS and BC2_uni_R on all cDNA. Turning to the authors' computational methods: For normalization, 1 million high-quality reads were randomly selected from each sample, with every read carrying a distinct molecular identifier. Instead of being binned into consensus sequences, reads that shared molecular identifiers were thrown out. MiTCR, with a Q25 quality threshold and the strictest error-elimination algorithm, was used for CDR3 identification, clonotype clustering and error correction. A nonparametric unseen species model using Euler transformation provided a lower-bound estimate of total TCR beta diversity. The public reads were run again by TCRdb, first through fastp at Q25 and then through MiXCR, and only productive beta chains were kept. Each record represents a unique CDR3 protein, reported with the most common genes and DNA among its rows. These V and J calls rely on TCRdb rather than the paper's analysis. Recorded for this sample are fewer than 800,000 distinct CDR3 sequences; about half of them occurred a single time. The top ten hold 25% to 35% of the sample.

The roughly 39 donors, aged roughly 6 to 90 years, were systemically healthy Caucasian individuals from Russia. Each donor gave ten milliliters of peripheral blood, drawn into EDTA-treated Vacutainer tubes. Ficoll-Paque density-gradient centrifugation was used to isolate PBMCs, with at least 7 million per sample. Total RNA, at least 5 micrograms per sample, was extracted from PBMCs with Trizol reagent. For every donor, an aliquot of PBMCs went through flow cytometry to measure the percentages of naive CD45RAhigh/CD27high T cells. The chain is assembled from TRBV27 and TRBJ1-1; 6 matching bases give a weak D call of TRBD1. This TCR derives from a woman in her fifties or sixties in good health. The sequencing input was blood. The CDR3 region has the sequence CASSPTNRATEAFF. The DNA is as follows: TGTGCCAGCAGTCCAACCAACAGGGCCACTGAAGCTTTCTTT.